This T cell receptor (beta chain) was identified in a study of blood T cells in healthy people across ages. Points from the study as a whole: Naive T cell percentage strongly correlated with TCR beta diversity. Higher diversity, along with more naive CD4+ cells, distinguished long-lived donors from aged donors.

The table lists this clonotype with a few counts. Its specificity is unknown. A sample-barcoded 5' primer and a J-beta primer mix were used in a second PCR of roughly 7 to 11 cycles. TCRdb recomputed calls from the 5' RACE reads with MiXCR, one row per CDR3 protein. This repertoire shows about 1,500,000 distinct CDR3 sequences, 42% found once; its top ten account for less than 8%. V shed 2 bases, J shed 4 bases, and the junction held 9 bases outside the gene matches. This CDR3 is 15 amino acids long. CDR1 is DFQATT, CDR2 SNEGSKA, per germline (reference sequence). The receptor was isolated from a woman in her late teens or twenties in good health. The sample consisted of blood. This chain connects TRBV20-1 to TRBJ2-3; TRBD2 matches at 7 bases. DNA for the CDR3: TGCAGTGCTAGATATTGGCGGGGGAACGCAGATACGCAGTATTTT. It codes for CSARYWRGNADTQYF.